This T cell receptor (beta chain) was sequenced during a study of blood T cell repertoires in COVID-19. Overall study: Spain, Italy and the United States supplied samples that represented acute and convalescent COVID-19.

The CDR3 consists of 11 residues. V lost 5 bases to trimming and J lost 6 bases, with 5 bases between them. Per the germline V gene, CDR1 is SEHNR and CDR2 is FQNEAQ (reference sequence). As regards this clone: The same CDR3 arises from other DNA sequences in this sample as well.

Seattle's enrolled individuals joined amid active infection and were then monitored longitudinally. Per the authors' pipeline: Counts of nucleated cells, estimated from reference gene primer amplification, were obtained. Only in-frame clones appear in the TCRdb table, and some are missing; sequencing was by immunoSEQ multiplex PCR. Clone size and V and J calls were adopted from that table, with D and trimming inferred from the DNA. The sample carries more than 200,000 clones, 82% recorded once. This sequence was found in an elderly woman with COVID-19, enrolled during active disease. V usage is TRBV7-9 and J usage is TRBJ2-1; no reliable D call. Sequenced material: peripheral blood. The CDR3 spells CASSRGNEQFF. CDR3 bases: TGTGCCAGCAGCCGAGGCAATGAGCAGTTCTTC.